The source of this T cell receptor (beta chain) is a study of blood T cells in healthy people across ages. The length of the CDR3 is 15 residues. The V segment lost 2 bases and the J segment 4 bases; nucleotides outside the gene matches: 9. Germline values: CDR1 SGHRS, CDR2 YFSETQ. The second PCR ran about 6 to 12 cycles with a sample-barcoded 5' primer and J-beta primers. TCRdb reprocessed the 5' RACE reads with MiXCR, giving one entry per CDR3 protein. Here the sample spans 1.2 million to 1.5 million distinct CDR3 sequences, roughly 45% being singletons. V gene TRBV5-1 combines with J gene TRBJ2-7; 7 nucleotides line up with TRBD1. Specimen: blood. This TCR was recovered from a woman under 30 in good health. The CDR3 region is CASSFKTGKVYEQYF. In nucleotides, the CDR3 is TGCGCCAGCAGCTTCAAGACAGGGAAGGTATACGAGCAGTACTTC.